This T cell receptor (beta chain) was found in a study of response to subunit inactivated influenza vaccine. One entry per CDR3 protein, called by TCRdb with MiXCR from the RT-PCR reads. The sample has around 320,000 distinct CDR3 sequences, about 20% seen once. The study, taken as a whole, reports: That few new T cells are recruited by each seasonal influenza vaccination was the authors' suggestion.

The CDR3 extends over 11 amino acids. Trimming cost V 4 bases and J 6 bases, with 9 bases left between them. Germline CDR1 reads DFQATT; CDR2 reads SNEGSKA (reference sequence). This clonotype came up many times. Its cognate antigen is unknown. The gene calls are TRBV20-1 and TRBJ1-2; D call uncertain. The clonotype comes from a man between 45 and 75 years old who received an inactivated influenza vaccine. The sequencing here drew on PBMCs from blood, taken less than 22 months after vaccination. For the CDR3, the DNA is TGCAGTGCTATAAGGGTGGATGGCTACACCTTC. Residues: CSAIRVDGYTF.